A selection of T cell receptor beta chains follows, all from one sample in a study of blood T cell repertoires in COVID-19. Repertoires were generated with immunoSEQ multiplex PCR, while TCRdb's copy carries only in-frame clones and drops some. This sample carries about 120,000 clones, roughly 88% of them seen once, and the ten largest clones take approximately 1%. Sequenced: peripheral blood. The receptors shown here come from a woman over 75 with acute or convalescent COVID-19. Each CDR3 is given with its conserved first and last residue. Each record gives: J gene, V gene, D gene, CDR3 length, clone size, CDR3 DNA, CDR3 protein. D genes are given only for firm matches. Clone sizes are given selectively: once, few, many, or a class where the clone is expanded.

>TRBJ2-1|TRBV10-3|TRBD2|19|NA
TGTGCCATCAGTGAGTCGTTTAATTTAGGACTAGCGGGGTACAATGAGCAGTTCTTC
CAISESFNLGLAGYNEQFF
>TRBJ2-7|TRBV5-1|NA|15|NA
TGCGCCAGCAGCTTGGGCCAGGGGCAGACCTACGAGCAGTACTTC
CASSLGQGQTYEQYF
>TRBJ1-1|TRBV18|NA|14|NA
TGTGCCAGCTCCCCGGGGGGGGAGAACACTGAAGCTTTCTTT
CASSPGGENTEAFF
>TRBJ1-3|TRBV7-2|TRBD1|15|NA
TGTGCCAGCAGCCCAACAGGGGGCGGTGGAAACACCATATATTTT
CASSPTGGGGNTIYF
>TRBJ2-4|TRBV2|NA|13|NA
TGTGCCAGCTTCGTTGAGGGTGCGACCATTCAGTACTTC
CASFVEGATIQYF
>TRBJ2-7|TRBV6-5|TRBD1|13|NA
TGTGCCAGCCGCAGGACAGGGGAGGGCGAGCAGTACTTC
CASRRTGEGEQYF
>TRBJ1-2|TRBV5-1|TRBD1|13|few
TGCGCCAGCAGCGTGGACAGGTACTATGGCTACACCTTC
CASSVDRYYGYTF
>TRBJ2-3|TRBV10-3|NA|13|NA
TGTGCCATCAGCCGACTAGGGACAGATACGCAGTATTTT
CAISRLGTDTQYF
>TRBJ2-3|TRBV24-1|NA|13|NA
TGTGCCACCAGTGATGCGGGGACAGATACGCAGTATTTT
CATSDAGTDTQYF
>TRBJ1-4|TRBV27|TRBD1|14|NA
TGTGCCAGCAGTCCCGGGACAGGGAACGAAAAACTGTTTTTT
CASSPGTGNEKLFF
>TRBJ2-7|TRBV3-1/TRBV3-2|NA|13|NA
TGTGCCAGCAGCGCCGGGATTCCATACGAGCAGTACTTC
CASSAGIPYEQYF
>TRBJ1-1|TRBV10-3|NA|13|few
TGTGCCATCGGCAGGGGACTAAACACTGAAGCTTTCTTT
CAIGRGLNTEAFF
>TRBJ2-7|TRBV28|TRBD1|14|once
TGTGCCAGCAGCACACAGGGGGGCTCCCACGAGCAGTACTTC
CASSTQGGSHEQYF
>TRBJ1-2|TRBV28|TRBD1|16|NA
TGTGCCAGCAGTTTAGCACCGGGACAGGGAGGGTATGGCTACACCTTC
CASSLAPGQGGYGYTF
>TRBJ1-2|TRBV11-2|NA|15|once
TGTGCCAGCAGCTTAGATCCCGCGGCCAACTATGGCTACACCTTC
CASSLDPAANYGYTF
>TRBJ2-7|TRBV3-1/TRBV3-2|TRBD1|15|many
TGTGCCAGCAGCCAAGATTGGGACAGGGGGAGCGAGCAGTACTTC
CASSQDWDRGSEQYF
>TRBJ1-3|TRBV28|NA|13|NA
TGTGCCAGCAGGGGGCCTGGCGGAAACACCATATATTTT
CASRGPGGNTIYF
>TRBJ1-6|TRBV6-4|TRBD1|16|NA
TGTGCCAGCACCTCTCCCGGACAGGGCCATAATTCACCCCTCCACTTT
CASTSPGQGHNSPLHF
>TRBJ2-3|TRBV19|TRBD2|16|NA
TGTGCCAGTAGTTCGGTTACTAGCGGGGGGGCAGATACGCAGTATTTT
CASSSVTSGGADTQYF
>TRBJ1-6|TRBV6-5|NA|15|NA
TGTGCCAGCAGTTTAGCGTCAGTCAGTAATTCACCCCTCCACTTT
CASSLASVSNSPLHF
>TRBJ1-1|TRBV10-2|NA|16|few
TGCGCCAGCAGTGACCAGGGTGTGGTGTTGAACACTGAAGCTTTCTTT
CASSDQGVVLNTEAFF
>TRBJ2-7|TRBV4-1|TRBD2|16|NA
TGCGCCAGCAGCCAAGAGACTAGCGGGAGGGTGTACGAGCAGTACTTC
CASSQETSGRVYEQYF
>TRBJ2-7|TRBV3-1/TRBV3-2|NA|13|NA
TGTGCCAGCAGCCCACGGGGTCAATACGAGCAGTACTTC
CASSPRGQYEQYF
>TRBJ1-2|TRBV7-9|NA|12|NA
TGTGCCAGCAGCTCGGGAAGAAGGGGCTACACCTTC
CASSSGRRGYTF
>TRBJ1-1|TRBV19|NA|15|NA
TGTGCCAGTAGTATCTACCTGGGGGGGGACACTGAAGCTTTCTTT
CASSIYLGGDTEAFF
>TRBJ1-5|TRBV7-9|TRBD1|14|once
TGTGCCAGCAGCTGGGGACAGAGCAATCAGCCCCAGCATTTT
CASSWGQSNQPQHF
>TRBJ2-7|TRBV6-5|TRBD2|14|NA
TGTGCCAGCATATTAGCGGGAGGGATCTACGAGCAGTACTTC
CASILAGGIYEQYF
>TRBJ2-5|TRBV9|TRBD1|15|NA
TGTGCCAGCAGCCCTGTGGACAGGGGGCAAGAGACCCAGTACTTC
CASSPVDRGQETQYF
>TRBJ2-7|TRBV6-2/TRBV6-3|NA|14|NA
TGTGCCAGCAGTTCACACCCTTTTCCCTACGAGCAGTACTTC
CASSSHPFPYEQYF
>TRBJ2-7|TRBV19|TRBD1|13|once
TGTGCCAGTAGGGGACAGGCCCTCTACGAGCAGTACTTC
CASRGQALYEQYF
>TRBJ1-6|TRBV4-1|TRBD1|14|NA
TGCGCCAGCAGGGCCGGGACAGGGGTCGCACCCCTCCACTTT
CASRAGTGVAPLHF
>TRBJ1-2|TRBV3-1/TRBV3-2|TRBD1|15|NA
TGTGCCAGCAGCCCGTCGACAGGGGGCGCGGGAGGCTACACCTTC
CASSPSTGGAGGYTF
>TRBJ1-6|TRBV7-9|NA|16|once
TGTGCCAGCAGCGTAACAGGGCGAGGGGATAATTCACCCCTCCACTTT
CASSVTGRGDNSPLHF
>TRBJ1-6|TRBV5-1|TRBD1|14|NA
TGCGCCAGCAGCTCCCAGGGGGGATATTCACCCCTCCACTTT
CASSSQGGYSPLHF
>TRBJ1-6|TRBV4-1|NA|15|once
TGCGCCAGCAGCCCTGTTCTAGGGAGTCGTTCACCCCTCCACTTT
CASSPVLGSRSPLHF
>TRBJ1-6|TRBV5-4|TRBD1|17|once
TGTGCCAGCAGCTTGAGTAAGGACAGGGCTTATAATTCACCCCTCCACTTT
CASSLSKDRAYNSPLHF
>TRBJ2-7|TRBV7-2|NA|13|NA
TGTGCCAGCAGCTTAGGTCCCGCCGAGGAGCAGTACTTC
CASSLGPAEEQYF
>TRBJ2-7|TRBV6-2/TRBV6-3|NA|13|NA
TGTGCCAGCAGTTACTTGCAGGGGGGCGAGCAGTACTTC
CASSYLQGGEQYF
>TRBJ1-6|TRBV5-1|TRBD1|14|NA
TGCGCCAGCAGGCCGGGACAGGGTCGATCACCCCTCCACTTT
CASRPGQGRSPLHF
>TRBJ2-7|TRBV7-8|TRBD2|15|NA
TGTGCCAGCAGCTTAGCCGGGGGGTCCTCCTACGAGCAGTACTTC
CASSLAGGSSYEQYF
>TRBJ2-3|TRBV3-1/TRBV3-2|TRBD1|14|NA
TGTGCCAGCAACCTACAGGGGTTCGCAGATACGCAGTATTTT
CASNLQGFADTQYF
>TRBJ1-1|TRBV20-1|NA|11|NA
TGCAGTGCTAGTTTGACAGCCAAAGCTTTCTTT
CSASLTAKAFF
>TRBJ1-2|TRBV9|NA|14|NA
TGTGCCAGCAGCGCCCCCGGCCAGAGCGGTGGCTACACCTTC
CASSAPGQSGGYTF
>TRBJ2-7|TRBV6-5|TRBD1|14|NA
TGTGCCAGCAGTTACTCGGCGACAGGGTCCGAGCAGTACTTC
CASSYSATGSEQYF
>TRBJ1-4|TRBV6-2/TRBV6-3|NA|15|NA
TGTGCCAGCAGTTACTCGATCTTGACTGACGGAAAACTGTTTTTT
CASSYSILTDGKLFF
>TRBJ1-3|TRBV4-1|NA|16|NA
TGCGCCAGCAGCCAAGATGCCAGGGTGAGAGGAAACACCATATATTTT
CASSQDARVRGNTIYF
>TRBJ2-7|TRBV5-1|TRBD1|16|NA
TGCGCCAGCAGCTTGGCGGGACAGGTTAGCTCCTACGAGCAGTACTTC
CASSLAGQVSSYEQYF
>TRBJ2-7|TRBV5-4|NA|13|NA
TGTGCCAGCAGCTTGGCAGGGGTGGACGAGCAGTACTTC
CASSLAGVDEQYF
>TRBJ2-6|TRBV29-1|NA|15|NA
TGCAGCGTCGAAAGCTCCTTCTCTGGGGCCAACGTCCTGACTTTC
CSVESSFSGANVLTF
>TRBJ2-2|TRBV7-2|TRBD2|16|NA
TGTGCCAGCAGCTTAGTCCCTAGCGGGAGAGCCGGGGAGCTGTTTTTT
CASSLVPSGRAGELFF
>TRBJ2-3|TRBV11-3|NA|15|NA
TGTGCCAGCAGCCCTGGTAGCTCGAGCACAGATACGCAGTATTTT
CASSPGSSSTDTQYF
>TRBJ2-5|TRBV2|TRBD2|16|NA
TGTGCCAGCAGTGGCCGGACTAGCGGAAAACAAGAGACCCAGTACTTC
CASSGRTSGKQETQYF
>TRBJ2-5|TRBV3-1/TRBV3-2|TRBD2|16|NA
TGTGCCAGCAGCCAATGGAGTAGCGGGGGGAAAGAGACCCAGTACTTC
CASSQWSSGGKETQYF
>TRBJ1-5|TRBV29-1|NA|14|NA
TGCAGCGTCTCAACCGGGACACGAGGACAGCCCCAGCATTTT
CSVSTGTRGQPQHF